These 30 T cell receptor beta chains were all obtained from the same sample, sequenced in a study of blood T cell repertoires in COVID-19 (dated by TCRdb to the early 2020s). Receptor amplification or capture employed the immunoSEQ multiplex PCR assay. TCRdb mirrors the immuneACCESS table, restricted to in-frame sequences. Some clones are absent from its copies; in checked studies, under half trace to an unresolved V gene, and the reason for the others is unknown. The sample contains 170,000 or so clones, more than 75% of them found a single time. The ten largest clones take up less than 3% of the sample. Sequences were obtained from peripheral blood. These receptors were obtained from a man aged 35 to 55 with active or convalescent COVID-19.

The chain employs TRBV7-3 and TRBJ1-1; TRBD1 might be the D (6 bases). Germline CDR1 SGHTA, CDR2 FQGTGA. The CDR3 contains 14 residues. The V end lost 5 bases, the J end lost 4 bases, and 14 bases lay between the germline ends. The CDR3 is CASSPQGGGTEAFF. CDR3 nucleotides: TGTGCCAGCAGCCCACAGGGTGGAGGCACTGAAGCTTTCTTT. The variable domain in full, with the rest retrieved from reference TRBV7-3 and TRBJ1-1, is GAGVSQTPSNKVTEKGKYVELRCDPISGHTALYWYRQSLGQGPEFLIYFQGTGAADDSGLPNDRFFAVRPEGSVSTLKIQRTERGDSAVYLCASSPQGGGTEAFFGQGTRLTVV.

The rearrangement joins TRBV6-2 or TRBV6-3 to TRBJ1-3; D remains ambiguous. V was pared by 0 bases and J by 0 bases, with 9 bases between. The CDR3 totals 16 residues. Germline CDR1 is MNHEY and CDR2 is SVGEGT. CDR3 amino acids: CASSYSRGSSGNTIYF. For the CDR3, the DNA is TGTGCCAGCAGTTACTCAAGAGGCAGCTCTGGAAACACCATATATTTT.

This chain links TRBV18 with TRBJ2-7; 11 nucleotides agree with TRBD1. Germline trimming cut 2 bases from V and 3 bases from J; bases unmatched to any gene: 6. The CDR3 is 16 residues long. Germline CDR1 is KGHSH and CDR2 is LQKENI. Written as DNA, the CDR3 is TGTGCCAGCTCACCAACCGGCGGGACAGGGGGCTACGAGCAGTACTTC. Protein sequence: CASSPTGGTGGYEQYF.

This chain connects TRBV3-1 (or the pseudogene TRBV3-2) to TRBJ1-1; D remains unclear. The V end lost 1 base, the J end lost 4 bases, and 25 bases lay between the germline ends. The CDR3 length is 19 residues. Germline V gives CDR1 LGHDT, CDR2 YNNKEL (reference sequence). The CDR3 reads CASSQGGGRQKPKGTEAFF. The CDR3 bases are TGTGCCAGCAGCCAAGGCGGAGGACGGCAAAAGCCAAAGGGCACTGAAGCTTTCTTT.

The rearrangement joins TRBV9 to TRBJ1-3; D is possibly TRBD1 (6 bases). V lost 3 bases, J lost 0 bases, and 13 bases lay in between. The CDR3 loop spans 16 amino acids. CDR1 and CDR2 from the germline V gene are SGDLS and YYNGEE. CDR3 in amino acids: CASSEPQGSSGNTIYF. The CDR3 DNA reads TGTGCCAGCAGCGAACCTCAGGGGAGCTCTGGAAACACCATATATTTT.

The V and J genes are TRBV4-1 and TRBJ1-1; weak D call: TRBD1 (6 bases). V was trimmed by 1 base and J by 5 bases, leaving 14 bases between them. CDR3 length equals 15 residues. The V gene's germline CDR1 is MGHRA and CDR2 YSYEKL. In DNA form, the CDR3 reads TGCGCCAGCAGCCAAGTCTTGCAGGGGCGAACTGAAGCTTTCTTT. It is translated as CASSQVLQGRTEAFF.

The rearrangement links TRBV5-1 to TRBJ2-2; TRBD1 matches 7 bases. The CDR3 length is 16 residues. The germline gives CDR1 SGHRS, CDR2 YFSETQ. J gave up 6 bases and V 4 bases, and 12 bases lay outside the gene matches. The CDR3 sequence: CASSLLRQGLAGELFF. The CDR3 DNA reads as TGCGCCAGCAGCCTGCTCAGACAGGGATTGGCCGGGGAGCTGTTTTTT.

This clone was detected once. The chain couples TRBV28 to TRBJ2-7, with 8 bases that match TRBD2. CDR3 length: 11 residues. Losses at the gene ends were 10 bases for V and 2 bases for J; bases not matched to a gene: 1. Per the germline V gene, CDR1 is MDHEN and CDR2 is SYDVKM. The DNA of the CDR3 is TGTGCCACAGCGGGGGCCTACGAGCAGTACTTC. Its protein product is CATAGAYEQYF.

V and J are TRBV2 and TRBJ1-2; 11 bases line up with TRBD1. Germline CDR1 reads SNHLY; CDR2 reads FYNNEI. V lost 6 bases to trimming and J lost 2 bases; unmatched junction nucleotides: 8. The CDR3 covers 16 residues. The CDR3 protein is CASSDGQGASNYGYTF. The CDR3 DNA reads as TGTGCCAGCAGCGACGGACAGGGGGCCTCAAACTATGGCTACACCTTC.

There are a few counts of this clone. This chain connects TRBV29-1 to TRBJ2-7; the match to TRBD2 covers 7 bases. There are 15 residues in the CDR3. Germline assignment: CDR1 SQVTM and CDR2 ANQGSEA. V shed 4 bases, J shed 1 base, and the junction held 10 bases outside the gene matches. The CDR3 DNA reads as TGCAGCGTTGCGGACCCGGGGGGAAATTCCTACGAGCAGTACTTC. This encodes CSVADPGGNSYEQYF.

The chain joins TRBV2 to TRBJ2-1; 9 bases line up with TRBD1. The V gene end was trimmed by 7 bases and the J gene end by 8 bases; junction bases not matched to a gene: 12. Per the germline V gene, CDR1 is SNHLY and CDR2 is FYNNEI. The CDR3 sequence is 15 residues long. CDR3 coding DNA: TGTGCCAGCACTAGGGGTGGGACAGGGCCCGATGAGCAGTTCTTC. Amino acids: CASTRGGTGPDEQFF.

This clone was seen just once. The gene calls are TRBV9 and TRBJ2-7; TRBD1 agrees at 9 bases. J was trimmed by 3 bases and V by 4 bases; bases with no gene match: 5. From germline, CDR1 is SGDLS and CDR2 YYNGEE. The CDR3 contains 14 residues. CDR3 nucleotide sequence: TGTGCCAGCAGCCCTCGGACAGGGGACTACGAGCAGTACTTC. Protein: CASSPRTGDYEQYF.

This chain links TRBV28 with TRBJ2-7; 8 positions agree with TRBD1. V lost 5 bases, J lost 0 bases, and 6 bases stayed unmatched. Germline loops: CDR1 MDHEN, CDR2 SYDVKM. The CDR3 loop spans 15 amino acids. DNA for the CDR3: TGTGCCAGCAGTACCCGGGACAGGATCTCCTACGAGCAGTACTTC. Translating it yields CASSTRDRISYEQYF.

This chain connects TRBV2 to TRBJ2-5; 8 bases match TRBD1. The CDR3 loop spans 13 amino acids. CDR1 SNHLY and CDR2 FYNNEI come from the germline V gene. V shed 9 bases, J shed 5 bases, and the junction held 8 bases outside the gene matches. The chain's CDR3 is CARDRAKSETQYF. Written as DNA, the CDR3 is TGTGCCAGGGACAGGGCTAAATCGGAGACCCAGTACTTC.

This clone was observed a few times. The chain has TRBV19 and TRBJ2-7; no clear D gene. CDR3 length: 13 residues. The germline gives CDR1 LNHDA, CDR2 SQIVND (reference sequence). The V gene lost 2 bases and the J gene lost 3 bases, with 8 bases spanning the gap. In nucleotides, the CDR3 is TGTGCCAGTAGTATAACAGCTTTCTACGAGCAGTACTTC. Translating it yields CASSITAFYEQYF.

This chain links TRBV5-4 with TRBJ1-6; 9 bases agree with TRBD1. With V trimmed by 2 bases and J by 8 bases, 5 bases remained unmatched. The CDR3 is 15 residues long. Germline CDR1 SGHNT, CDR2 YYREEE (reference sequence). CDR3 in amino acids: CASSFHRGRDSPLHF. CDR3 DNA sequence: TGTGCCAGCAGCTTCCACAGGGGGCGAGATTCACCCCTCCACTTT.

The chain is built from TRBV2 and TRBJ1-6; D remains unclear. Deletions cut 5 bases from V and 0 bases from J, with 8 bases between. This CDR3 has 15 residues. Germline CDR1 reads SNHLY; CDR2 reads FYNNEI. CDR3 residues: CASSRLSSYNSPLHF. CDR3 bases: TGTGCCAGCAGTCGTCTGAGCTCCTATAATTCACCCCTCCACTTT. The whole variable domain, filled in from reference TRBV2 and TRBJ1-6, reads EPEVTQTPSHQVTQMGQEVILRCVPISNHLYFYWYRQILGQKVEFLVSFYNNEISEKSEIFDDQFSVERPDGSNFTLKIRSTKLEDSAMYFCASSRLSSYNSPLHFGNGTRLTVT.

The chain recombines TRBV6-6 with TRBJ2-3, with D possibly matching TRBD2 (6 bases). The V end lost 10 bases, the J end lost 6 bases, and 23 bases lay between the germline ends. The germline CDR1 and CDR2 sequences are MNHNY and SVGAGI (reference sequence). The CDR3 runs to 15 residues. The CDR3: CATNPGGGNPDTQYF. The CDR3 DNA is TGTGCCACTAACCCCGGTGGGGGGAACCCCGATACGCAGTATTTT.

The J gene is TRBJ2-1, the V gene TRBV5-1; 9 bases fit TRBD2. The CDR3 sequence is 14 residues long. V shed 0 bases, J shed 8 bases, and the junction held 3 bases outside the gene matches. The germline V gene encodes CDR1 SGHRS and CDR2 YFSETQ. The CDR3 loop reads CASSLGVAGDEQFF. DNA of the CDR3: TGCGCCAGCAGCTTGGGAGTAGCGGGGGATGAGCAGTTCTTC.

This chain connects TRBV12-3 or TRBV12-4 to TRBJ1-2; D might be TRBD1 (5 bases). V was trimmed by 4 bases and J by 8 bases, leaving 8 bases between them. The CDR3 has 11 residues. CDR3 DNA: TGTGCCAGCAGTTCGAGACAGGGCTACACCTTC. Residues: CASSSRQGYTF.

This chain links TRBV7-9 with TRBJ1-2; 9 positions match TRBD1. The CDR3 has 13 amino acids. Per the germline V gene, CDR1 is SEHNR and CDR2 is FQNEAQ (reference sequence). V lost 5 bases, J lost 6 bases, and 4 bases stayed unmatched. CDR3 protein: CASSVGQGDGYTF. The DNA of the CDR3 is TGTGCCAGCAGCGTGGGACAGGGTGATGGCTACACCTTC.

The chain employs TRBV3-1 (or the pseudogene TRBV3-2) and TRBJ1-2, with a possible D match to TRBD1 (6 bases). Between the trimmed V and J ends, which lost 4 bases and 7 bases, there was a span of 19 bases. Germline CDR1 LGHDT, CDR2 YNNKEL (reference sequence). CDR3 length equals 15 residues. Written as DNA, the CDR3 is TGTGCCAGCAGCCCTGGGGTGTCCAGGGGTGTTGGCTACACCTTC. This gives the protein CASSPGVSRGVGYTF.

The genes are TRBV9 and TRBJ2-5; possibly TRBD2 for D (6 bases). Trimming cost V 4 bases and J 5 bases, with 15 bases left between them. Germline CDR1 and CDR2: SGDLS and YYNGEE. The CDR3 sequence is 14 residues long. The DNA of the CDR3 is TGTGCCAGCAGCCCGAGGACTATGGCGGAGACCCAGTACTTC. Encoded protein: CASSPRTMAETQYF. Full variable domain (remainder filled in from reference TRBV9 and TRBJ2-5): DSGVTQTPKHLITATGQRVTLRCSPRSGDLSVYWYQQSLDQGLQFLIQYYNGEERAKGNILERFSAQQFPDLHSELNLSSLELGDSALYFCASSPRTMAETQYFGPGTRLLVL.

The chain links TRBV5-6 to TRBJ1-1; 12 positions agree with TRBD1. The germline V gene has CDR1 SGHDT and CDR2 YYEEEE. This CDR3 comprises 17 residues. The V and J ends lost 1 base and 0 bases, in that order; junction bases with no gene match: 4. The DNA of the CDR3 is TGTGCCAGCAGCTTGATGGGACAGGGGGCAATGAACACTGAAGCTTTCTTT. The encoded protein is CASSLMGQGAMNTEAFF.

This clone was counted a few times. The chain recombines TRBV21-1 with TRBJ1-5; no DNA check was done on the table's D call, TRBD1. TRBV21-1 corresponds to a pseudogene. The CDR3 contains 17 residues. The CDR3 reads CASSKRVEQTSNQPQHF. CDR3 nucleotides: TGTGCCAGCAGCAAAAGAGTCGAACAGACTAGCAATCAGCCCCAGCATTTT.

The chain is built from TRBV19 and TRBJ2-5, with D perhaps matching TRBD2 (7 bases). Germline CDR1 LNHDA, CDR2 SQIVND (reference sequence). Trimming took off 1 base at V and 4 bases at J, with 13 bases between the two ends. The CDR3 length is 15 residues. This CDR3 is CASSIAGGPRETQYF. As DNA, the CDR3 is TGTGCCAGTAGTATAGCCGGGGGGCCTCGAGAGACCCAGTACTTC.

CDR3 DNA sequence: TGTGCCAGCAGCTTAGCGGCCGGGGCCAACGTCCTGACTTTC. Protein sequence: CASSLAAGANVLTF. The genes are TRBV7-9 and TRBJ2-6; the D is unclear. V shed 0 bases and J shed 4 bases, with 4 bases lying between them. Germline V gene data show CDR1 as SEHNR and CDR2 as FQNEAQ (reference sequence). The CDR3 loop spans 14 amino acids.

The chain joins TRBV15 to TRBJ1-1; weak D call: TRBD1 (5 bases). The V end lost 2 bases, the J end lost 1 base, and 8 bases lay between the germline ends. The germline V gene encodes CDR1 LNHNV and CDR2 YYDKDF (reference sequence). This CDR3 is 14 amino acids long. CDR3 loop: CATSRKGQNTEAFF. The CDR3, as DNA: TGTGCCACCAGCAGAAAAGGACAGAACACTGAAGCTTTCTTT.

V and J are TRBV2 and TRBJ2-6; a possible D gene is TRBD2 (5 bases). Germline V gene data show CDR1 as SNHLY and CDR2 as FYNNEI. V lost 2 bases and J 2 bases, leaving 7 bases between the germline ends. The CDR3 sequence is 15 residues long. CDR3 sequence reads: CASSESGAGANVLTF. The CDR3 DNA reads as TGTGCCAGCAGTGAATCCGGGGCTGGGGCCAACGTCCTGACTTTC.

The rearrangement uses TRBV18 and TRBJ2-1, with D perhaps matching TRBD2 (6 bases). Germline CDR1 and CDR2: KGHSH and LQKENI. CDR3 size: 13 residues. The germline V and J ends were trimmed by 4 bases and 9 bases, with 13 bases remaining between them. The CDR3 nucleotides read TGTGCCAGCTCACTGGAGGGAGCCAGTGAGCAGTTCTTC. Protein sequence: CASSLEGASEQFF.